This entry describes one T cell receptor beta chain. These data originate in a study of blood T cells in healthy people across ages. PCR was performed a second time for about 7 to 11 cycles using a sample-barcoded 5' primer and a J-beta primer mix. TCRdb independently ran MiXCR on the 5' RACE reads; one entry per CDR3 protein. The sample lists 750,000 to 950,000 distinct CDR3 sequences; about 53% were seen once. The V end was cut by 8 bases, the J end by 0 bases, with 7 bases between. The CDR3 is 12 residues long. This chain links TRBV12-3 or TRBV12-4 with TRBJ1-2, with unresolved D. This sequence originates from a man at least 80 years old in good health. The sequenced material came from blood. CDR3 in amino acids: CASAATNYGYTF. CDR3 DNA: TGTGCCAGCGCCGCTACTAACTATGGCTACACCTTC.